Following are 8 T cell receptor beta chains from one sample sequenced in a study of shared clonotypes between healthy human individuals. TCRdb's copy holds only in-frame clones and misses some; the assay was immunoSEQ multiplex PCR. Of hundreds of thousands of clones listed, approximately 96% are singletons. CD45RO-negative, CCR7-selected cells formed the naive CD8 fraction, which excluded terminally differentiated effector memory CD45RA+ cells. The specimen was naive CD8+ T cells sorted from blood. The receptors here all came from a woman in her twenties or thirties in good health.

This clone came up once. The chain has TRBV7-9 and TRBJ2-3; 8 bases map to TRBD1. The trim removed 3 bases at V and 4 bases at J, leaving 3 bases unmatched. CDR1 and CDR2 from the germline V gene are SEHNR and FQNEAQ (reference sequence). The CDR3 runs to 14 residues. In DNA, the CDR3 is TGTGCCAGCAGCTTCGACAGGGGCGCAGATACGCAGTATTTT. Its translation: CASSFDRGADTQYF.

The chain carries TRBV6-1 and TRBJ1-1; D unresolved. The germline V and J ends were trimmed by 3 bases and 0 bases, with 11 bases remaining between them. Germline loops: CDR1 MNHNS, CDR2 SASEGT. The CDR3 contains 15 residues. Written as DNA, the CDR3 is TGTGCCAGCAGTGAGACTCCAGCTATGAACACTGAAGCTTTCTTT. This sequence encodes CASSETPAMNTEAFF.

The chain employs TRBV11-2 and TRBJ2-7; 11 bases align to TRBD1. The CDR3 runs 18 residues. J lost 6 bases, V lost 4 bases, and 17 bases had no gene match. Germline V gives CDR1 SGHAT, CDR2 FQNNGV. The CDR3 reads CASSSLTLRDRGSGEQYF. The CDR3 DNA reads TGTGCCAGCAGCTCCCTTACCCTCCGGGACAGGGGGTCTGGCGAGCAGTACTTC. Using reference TRBV11-2 and TRBJ2-7 for the parts outside the CDR3, the full variable domain is EAGVAQSPRYKIIEKRQSVAFWCNPISGHATLYWYQQILGQGPKLLIQFQNNGVVDDSQLPKDRFSAERLKGVDSTLKIQPAKLEDSAVYLCASSSLTLRDRGSGEQYFGPGTRLTVT.

The CDR3 sequence: CASSGGLAEQYF. Here the CDR3 DNA reads TGTGCCAGTAGTGGAGGACTAGCCGAGCAGTACTTC. The genes are TRBV19 and TRBJ2-7, with TRBD2 matching 8 bases. Trimming cost V 5 bases and J 6 bases; bases outside gene matches: 3. The CDR3 has 12 amino acids. Germline CDR1 LNHDA, CDR2 SQIVND (reference sequence).

The rearrangement uses TRBV9 and TRBJ2-3, with 7 bases lining up with TRBD2. The CDR3 spans 16 residues. With V trimmed by 0 bases and J by 0 bases, 4 bases remained unmatched. Germline V gives CDR1 SGDLS, CDR2 YYNGEE. The chain's CDR3 is CASSVESGGSTDTQYF. In nucleotides, the CDR3 is TGTGCCAGCAGCGTAGAGTCGGGAGGTAGCACAGATACGCAGTATTTT.

V and J are TRBV28 and TRBJ2-3; D possibly corresponds to TRBD2 (8 bases). The CDR3 consists of 16 residues. From germline, CDR1 is MDHEN and CDR2 SYDVKM. Trimming took 6 bases from V and 2 from J, leaving 18 bases between them. CDR3 bases: TGTGCCAGCAGCCGGGAGGGGGCGAGAAACACAGATACGCAGTATTTT. Its translation is CASSREGARNTDTQYF. Complete variable domain (other parts from reference TRBV28 and TRBJ2-3): DVKVTQSSRYLVKRTGEKVFLECVQDMDHENMFWYRQDPGLGLRLIYFSYDVKMKEKGDIPEGYSVSREKKERFSLILESASTNQTSMYLCASSREGARNTDTQYFGPGTRLTVL.

This chain uses TRBV11-2 with TRBJ1-2; D unresolved. The length of the CDR3 is 12 residues. Germline V lookup: CDR1 SGHAT, CDR2 FQNNGV. Trimming pared 3 bases from V and 13 bases from J, leaving 15 bases between. CDR3 residues: CASSLEKDSRTF. DNA for the CDR3: TGTGCCAGCAGCTTGGAAAAAGATTCGCGCACCTTC.

This clone has only one observation. The rearrangement joins TRBV7-9 to TRBJ2-4, with D perhaps TRBD1 (6 bases). The CDR3 is 16 amino acids. Germline CDR1 reads SEHNR; CDR2 reads FQNEAQ (reference sequence). V lost 5 bases to trimming and J lost 2 bases, with 16 bases between them. CDR3 protein: CASSPQGQGTKNIQYF. CDR3 nucleotide sequence: TGTGCCAGCAGCCCTCAGGGGCAGGGCACCAAAAACATTCAGTACTTC.